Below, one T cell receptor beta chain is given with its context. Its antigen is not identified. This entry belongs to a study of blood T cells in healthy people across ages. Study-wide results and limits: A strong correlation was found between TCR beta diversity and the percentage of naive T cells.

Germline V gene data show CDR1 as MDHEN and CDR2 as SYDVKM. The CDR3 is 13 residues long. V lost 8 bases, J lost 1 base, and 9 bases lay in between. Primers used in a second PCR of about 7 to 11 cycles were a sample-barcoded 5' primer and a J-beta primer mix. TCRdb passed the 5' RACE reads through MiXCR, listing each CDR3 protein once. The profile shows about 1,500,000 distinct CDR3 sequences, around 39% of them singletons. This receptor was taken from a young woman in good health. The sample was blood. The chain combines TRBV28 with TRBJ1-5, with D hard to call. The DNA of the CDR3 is TGTGCCAGCCTTAAGATGAGCAATCAGCCCCAGCATTTT. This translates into CASLKMSNQPQHF.